The clone carrying this T cell receptor beta chain has a count of ten or more. The target antigen is unknown. Time point specified: longitudinal time-point 2. The starting material, 2 million PBMCs stored at -80 C, gave rise to the unsorted libraries. This entry comes from a study of neurological immune-mediated disorders. General study results and limits: TCR clonal expansion peaked in HTLV-1-associated myelopathy patients and was lowest in multiple sclerosis patients.

A 10-nucleotide random UMI tagged transcripts in template-switch 5'RACE cDNA synthesis. TCRdb reprocessed the 5' RACE reads via MiXCR and lists one record per CDR3 protein. Here the sample spans roughly 48,000 distinct CDR3 sequences, around 13% being singletons. Trimming took 3 bases from V and 1 from J; bases not matched to a gene: 5. The germline gives CDR1 MNHEY, CDR2 SMNVEV (reference sequence). The CDR3 length is 16 residues. The chain combines TRBV27 with TRBJ2-1; 8 bases map to TRBD2. The sequence was collected from a male donor with HTLV-1-associated myelopathy (HAM/TSP). The specimen was PBMCs. The CDR3 region is CASSFRGTRSYNEQFF. In nucleotides, the CDR3 is TGTGCCAGCAGTTTCCGTGGGACTAGATCCTACAATGAGCAGTTCTTC.